These T cell receptor beta chains were read from a single sample in a study of blood T cells in healthy people across ages. TCRdb independently ran MiXCR on the 5' RACE reads; one entry per CDR3 protein. The data contain roughly 1.5 million distinct CDR3 sequences, approximately 42% of them seen just once; the ten biggest clones take up around 4%. The source material was blood. Receptors were obtained from a woman younger than 35 in good health. The CDR3 runs from the conserved cysteine through the conserved F or W. D genes are given only for firm matches. The size field is filled for only some rows; it gives once, few, many or a size class.

TRBJ2-7,few,TRBV29-1,TRBD1,TGCAGCACCGCGACAGGGAGCGAGCAGTACTTC,CSTATGSEQYF
TRBJ2-7,.,TRBV4-3,.,TGCGCCAGCAGCCAAGAGTATTTCAGCTCCTACGAGCAGTACTTC,CASSQEYFSSYEQYF
TRBJ1-1,.,TRBV25-1,TRBD1,TGTGCCAGCAGGGAAATGACAGGGGAGAACACTGAAGCTTTCTTT,CASREMTGENTEAFF
TRBJ2-7,.,TRBV7-2,.,TGTGCCAGCCCTGTGGAAACTTCCTACAATGAGCAGTACTTC,CASPVETSYNEQYF
TRBJ1-2,.,TRBV7-2,TRBD1,TGTGCCAGCAGCTACGGGACAGCTTTAGCTAACAATGGCTACACCTTC,CASSYGTALANNGYTF
TRBJ1-1,.,TRBV7-8,.,TGTGCCAGCAGCAAATGGGGGCCTGAAGCTTTCTTT,CASSKWGPEAFF
TRBJ2-1,few,TRBV4-3,TRBD2,TGCGCCAACAGCCAAGATAGTTTCGGTCTAGCGGGGGTGAATGAGCAGTTCTTC,CANSQDSFGLAGVNEQFF
TRBJ2-7,.,TRBV5-1,.,TGCGCCAGCAGCTCACAACAGGGAGGTGTGTACGAGCAGTACTTC,CASSSQQGGVYEQYF
TRBJ2-1,.,TRBV11-3,TRBD2,TGTGCCAGCAGCTCGACGACTAGCGGGAGGAATGTTGAGCAGTTCTTC,CASSSTTSGRNVEQFF
TRBJ2-5,few,TRBV4-2,.,TGTGCCAGCTGCCCCGAGACCCAGTACTTC,CASCPETQYF
TRBJ2-1,.,TRBV15,.,TGTGCCACCAGCAGCCTGACAGGGAGGAATGAGCAGTTCTTC,CATSSLTGRNEQFF
TRBJ1-6,.,TRBV5-1,TRBD1,TGCGCCAGCAGCAGTCAGGGGGCGGAGAATTCACCCCTCCACTTT,CASSSQGAENSPLHF
TRBJ2-3,few,TRBV4-3,.,TGCGCCAGCAGCCAAGATGTCGCTAGTACAGATACGCAGTATTTT,CASSQDVASTDTQYF
TRBJ2-1,few,TRBV5-1,TRBD2,TGCGCCAGCAGCTCCCAAGCGGGAGGGTCCTACAATGAGCAGTTCTTC,CASSSQAGGSYNEQFF
TRBJ2-7,.,TRBV4-3,TRBD2,TGCGCCAGCAGCCAAACTAGCGCCTCCTACGAGCAGTACTTC,CASSQTSASYEQYF
TRBJ2-1,.,TRBV6-2/TRBV6-3,.,TGTGCCAGCAGTTATGCAGCGGACTCCTACAATGGGCAGTTCTTC,CASSYAADSYNGQFF
TRBJ2-3,.,TRBV7-9,TRBD2,TGTGCCAGCAGGTCGGCGGGAGTGACAGATACGCAGTATTTT,CASRSAGVTDTQYF
TRBJ2-2,.,TRBV29-1,.,TGCAGCGTTGAAGTGCGCGCGAACACCGGGGAGCTGTTTTTT,CSVEVRANTGELFF
TRBJ2-2,few,TRBV7-2,.,TGTGCCAGCAGCTTAGGAGGAGTTGACGGGGAGCTGTTTTTT,CASSLGGVDGELFF
TRBJ2-5,few,TRBV29-1,TRBD1,TGCAGCGTTGGCCGGACAGGGGGGCTCCAAGAGACCCAGTACTTC,CSVGRTGGLQETQYF
TRBJ1-2,few,TRBV9,TRBD1,TGTGCCAGCAGCGCTCAAACAGGGGATCTAGGGGGCTACACCTTC,CASSAQTGDLGGYTF
TRBJ2-1,.,TRBV6-2/TRBV6-3,TRBD1,TGTGCCAGCAGTGTGGGACAGGGAGCCTACAATGAGCAGTTCTTC,CASSVGQGAYNEQFF
TRBJ1-4,few,TRBV7-9,TRBD1,TGTGCCAGCGTGGGGACAGGGGCTTCGGAAAAACTGTTTTTT,CASVGTGASEKLFF
TRBJ2-7,.,TRBV29-1,.,TGCAGCGTTGTGTTCGGCACCTACGAGCAGTACTTC,CSVVFGTYEQYF
TRBJ2-3,.,TRBV7-2,TRBD1,TGTGCCAGCAGACGCAGGGGACAGAGCACAGATACGCAGTATTTT,CASRRRGQSTDTQYF
TRBJ2-7,.,TRBV7-2,.,TGTGCCAGCCGCTCGAGGGGAGGAACCTACGAGCAGTACTTC,CASRSRGGTYEQYF
TRBJ2-5,.,TRBV29-1,.,TGCAGCCTTGCCAGGGAGCGGCAAAGGACCCAGTACTTC,CSLARERQRTQYF
TRBJ2-1,.,TRBV20-1,.,TGCAGTGCTCCGGCGAGGAATGAGCAGTTCTTC,CSAPARNEQFF
TRBJ2-7,.,TRBV15,.,TGTGCCACCAGCAGAGATCGGGTTCCCGAGCAGTACTTC,CATSRDRVPEQYF
TRBJ2-5,many,TRBV20-1,.,TGCAGTGCTAGAGATTCGCAGGGGGAGACCCAGTACTTC,CSARDSQGETQYF
TRBJ1-1,.,TRBV20-1,.,TGCAGTGCTAGAGATGGCGGCAGGGAAGCTTTCTTT,CSARDGGREAFF
TRBJ1-1,few,TRBV12-3/TRBV12-4,.,TGTGCCAGCAGTTTAGATGAGGGCCTGAACACTGAAGCTTTCTTT,CASSLDEGLNTEAFF
TRBJ1-2,.,TRBV28,.,TGTGCCAGCAGCGTTACGGGAAGTGTTTGGTATGGCTACACCTTC,CASSVTGSVWYGYTF
TRBJ1-6,.,TRBV12-3/TRBV12-4,.,TGTGCCAGCAGTTTGTGGGACAAGGATAATTCACCCCTCCACTTT,CASSLWDKDNSPLHF
TRBJ1-5,.,TRBV28,.,TGTGCCAGCAGTTTAACGGACGATCAGCCCCAGCATTTT,CASSLTDDQPQHF
TRBJ2-1,.,TRBV10-3,.,TGTGCCATCAGTGAACTAAATGAGCAGTTCTTC,CAISELNEQFF
TRBJ2-1,few,TRBV29-1,.,TGCAGCGTAACCGGGACCGACTACAATGAGCAGTTCTTC,CSVTGTDYNEQFF
TRBJ1-2,few,TRBV7-9,.,TGTGCCAGCAGCGAAACAGGGATCGTCTATGGCTACACCTTC,CASSETGIVYGYTF
TRBJ2-3,.,TRBV5-1,TRBD1,TGCGCCAGCAGCCCTCGGACAGGGGTTGGAGATACGCAGTATTTT,CASSPRTGVGDTQYF
TRBJ2-1,.,TRBV20-1,TRBD2,TGCAGTGCTAGAGATAGCGGGGGGGCGTCCTACAATGAGCAGTTCTTC,CSARDSGGASYNEQFF
TRBJ2-1,.,TRBV5-1,.,TGCGCCAGCAGCGCAGACGGGAGCTCCTACAATGAGCAGTTCTTC,CASSADGSSYNEQFF
TRBJ2-3,few,TRBV29-1,.,TGCAGCGTTGAACCTTTCACAGATACGCAGTATTTT,CSVEPFTDTQYF
TRBJ2-6,.,TRBV5-1,.,TGCGCCAGCAGCTTGGGTTCAGGGATGGCTACTGGGGCCAACGTCCTGACTTTC,CASSLGSGMATGANVLTF
TRBJ2-7,.,TRBV14,.,TGTGCCAGCAGCCAAACACAGGGAGGATCCTACGATCAGTACTTC,CASSQTQGGSYDQYF
TRBJ1-1,.,TRBV24-1,.,TGTGCCACCAGTGACTCGGACAGAGCTTTCTTT,CATSDSDRAFF
TRBJ2-6,.,TRBV27,.,TGTGCCAGCAGTTTATCAGGGGCGGTGAGTGGGGCCAACGTCCTGACTTTC,CASSLSGAVSGANVLTF
TRBJ1-2,many,TRBV4-1,.,TGCGCCAGCAGCCAAGATCGCGTTGGCTACACCTTC,CASSQDRVGYTF
TRBJ1-2,few,TRBV20-1,.,TGCAGTGCTAGAGCTATTACAGTATTCGAGAACTATGGCTACACCTTC,CSARAITVFENYGYTF
TRBJ2-7,once,TRBV28,.,TGTGCCAGCATTGAGGATCAGGGGCCCTACGAGCAGTACTTC,CASIEDQGPYEQYF
TRBJ2-3,many,TRBV10-3,.,TGTGCCATCAGTGAGTTTAGCACAGATACGCAGTATTTT,CAISEFSTDTQYF
TRBJ1-2,.,TRBV29-1,TRBD1,TGCAGCGTTGGGACAGGGGGCCCCTATGGCTACACCTTC,CSVGTGGPYGYTF
TRBJ2-1,once,TRBV7-2,TRBD2,TGTGCCAGCAGCTTAGGGGTAGCGGGAGACCCCTGGAATGAGCAGTTCTTC,CASSLGVAGDPWNEQFF
TRBJ2-4,few,TRBV20-1,.,TGCAGTGCTAGAGATAACCTTCTGTACTTC,CSARDNLLYF
TRBJ1-4,.,TRBV7-9,.,TGTGCCAGCAGCTCCGCCAGAGGCAGCCGGGAAAAACTGTTTTTT,CASSSARGSREKLFF
TRBJ2-1,.,TRBV6-2/TRBV6-3,.,TGTGCCAGCAGTTTGACGGGGGGCTCCCCAAATGAGCAGTTCTTC,CASSLTGGSPNEQFF
TRBJ1-4,.,TRBV11-2,.,TGTGCCAGCAGCTTGGGTAGGGATTCTGAAAAACTGTTTTTT,CASSLGRDSEKLFF
TRBJ2-1,few,TRBV12-3/TRBV12-4,.,TGTGCCAGCAGTTTCTCGCCCGCGCCAGACAATGAGCAGTTCTTC,CASSFSPAPDNEQFF
TRBJ2-1,.,TRBV20-1,.,TGCAGTGCTAGAGATCATGGGGTGGGGGACTCTAGCTCCTACAATGAGCAGTTCTTC,CSARDHGVGDSSSYNEQFF
TRBJ2-7,.,TRBV6-1,.,TGTGCCAGCAGTGAACCTCCCTACGAGCAGTACTTC,CASSEPPYEQYF
TRBJ2-1,few,TRBV6-5,.,TGTGCCAGCAGTTACTCGGGGCCACGTGCCGAGCAGTTCTTC,CASSYSGPRAEQFF